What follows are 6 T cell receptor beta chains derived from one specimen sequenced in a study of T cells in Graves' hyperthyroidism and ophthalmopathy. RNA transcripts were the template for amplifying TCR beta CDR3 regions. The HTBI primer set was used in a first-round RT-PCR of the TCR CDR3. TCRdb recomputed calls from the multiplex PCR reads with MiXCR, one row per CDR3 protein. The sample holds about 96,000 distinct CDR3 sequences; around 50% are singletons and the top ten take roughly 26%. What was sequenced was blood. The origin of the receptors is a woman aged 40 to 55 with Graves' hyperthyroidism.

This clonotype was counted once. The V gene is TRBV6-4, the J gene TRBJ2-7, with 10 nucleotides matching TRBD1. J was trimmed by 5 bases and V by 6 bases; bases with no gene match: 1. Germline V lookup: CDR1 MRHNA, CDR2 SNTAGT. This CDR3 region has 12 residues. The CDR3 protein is CASRTGGDEQYF. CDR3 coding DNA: TGTGCCAGCAGGACAGGGGGCGACGAGCAGTACTTC.

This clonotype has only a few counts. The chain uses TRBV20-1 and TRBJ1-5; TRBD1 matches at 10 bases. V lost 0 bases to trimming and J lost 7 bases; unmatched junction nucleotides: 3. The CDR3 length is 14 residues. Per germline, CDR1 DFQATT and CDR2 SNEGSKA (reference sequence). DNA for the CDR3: TGCAGTGCTAGAGACGGACAGGGGGGACAGCCCCAGCATTTT. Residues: CSARDGQGGQPQHF.

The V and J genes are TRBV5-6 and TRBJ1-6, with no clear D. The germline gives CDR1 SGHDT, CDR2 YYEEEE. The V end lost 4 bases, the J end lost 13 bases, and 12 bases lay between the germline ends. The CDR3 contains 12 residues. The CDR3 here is CASSKPGTPLHF. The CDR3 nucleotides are TGTGCCAGCAGCAAACCCGGAACGCCCCTCCACTTT.

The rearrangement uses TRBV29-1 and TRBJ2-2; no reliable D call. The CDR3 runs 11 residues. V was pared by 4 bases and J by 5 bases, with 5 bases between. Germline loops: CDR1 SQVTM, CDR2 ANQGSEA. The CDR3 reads CSVAATGELFF. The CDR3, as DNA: TGCAGCGTTGCAGCAACCGGGGAGCTGTTTTTT.

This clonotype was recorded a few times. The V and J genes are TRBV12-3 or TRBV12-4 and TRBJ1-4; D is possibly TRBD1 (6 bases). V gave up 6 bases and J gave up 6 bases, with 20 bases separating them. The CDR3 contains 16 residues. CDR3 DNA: TGTGCCAGCAGCGGCCGATCGGGGGGGCCGGATGAAAAACTGTTTTTT. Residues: CASSGRSGGPDEKLFF.

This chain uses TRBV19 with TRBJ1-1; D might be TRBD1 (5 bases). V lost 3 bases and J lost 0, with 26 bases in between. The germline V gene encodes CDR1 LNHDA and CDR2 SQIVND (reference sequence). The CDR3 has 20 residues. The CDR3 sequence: CASSIWIGRGTGELNTEAFF. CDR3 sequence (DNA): TGTGCCAGTAGTATCTGGATCGGACGGGGCACCGGGGAGCTGAACACTGAAGCTTTCTTT.